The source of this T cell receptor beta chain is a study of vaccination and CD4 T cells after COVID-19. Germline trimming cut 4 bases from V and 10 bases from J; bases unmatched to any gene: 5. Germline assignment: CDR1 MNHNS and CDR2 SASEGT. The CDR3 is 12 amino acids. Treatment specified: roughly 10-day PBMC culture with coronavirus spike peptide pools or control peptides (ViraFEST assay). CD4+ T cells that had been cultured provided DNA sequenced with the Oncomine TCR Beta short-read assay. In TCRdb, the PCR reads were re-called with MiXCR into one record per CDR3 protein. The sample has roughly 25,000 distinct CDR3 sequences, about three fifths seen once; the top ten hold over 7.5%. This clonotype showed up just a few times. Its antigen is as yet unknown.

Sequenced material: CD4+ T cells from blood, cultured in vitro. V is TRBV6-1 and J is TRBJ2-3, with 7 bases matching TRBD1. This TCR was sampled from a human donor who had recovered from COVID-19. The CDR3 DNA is TGTGCCAGCAGTGTCGGGACAGCGGCGCAGTATTTT. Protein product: CASSVGTAAQYF.